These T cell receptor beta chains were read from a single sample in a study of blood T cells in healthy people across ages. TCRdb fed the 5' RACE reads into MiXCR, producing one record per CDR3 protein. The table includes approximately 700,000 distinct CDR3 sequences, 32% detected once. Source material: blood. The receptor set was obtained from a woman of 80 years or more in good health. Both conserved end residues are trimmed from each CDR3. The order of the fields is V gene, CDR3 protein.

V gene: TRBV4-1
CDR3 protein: ASSRGTSGGETQY

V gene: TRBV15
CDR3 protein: ATSRADRSSPLH

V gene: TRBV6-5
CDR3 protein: ASRGQPRQYGEQF

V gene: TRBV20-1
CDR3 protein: SARVSAGRTEAF

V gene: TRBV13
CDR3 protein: ASGSRTPFEQY

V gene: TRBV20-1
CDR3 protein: GAKQVLSNQPQH

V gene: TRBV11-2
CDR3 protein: ASSLAGRGAF

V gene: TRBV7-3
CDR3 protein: ASSLNGGSFAKNIQY

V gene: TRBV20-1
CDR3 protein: SASLSRPGSGFYNEQF

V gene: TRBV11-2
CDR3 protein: ASSVGQRNEKLF

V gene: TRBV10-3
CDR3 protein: AISESTGANVLT